These 29 T cell receptor beta chains came from one sample sequenced in a study of blood T cell repertoires in COVID-19. Using immunoSEQ multiplex PCR, the repertoire was profiled, and TCRdb retains in-frame clones only, with some absent. Among around 200,000 clones listed, about 90% were seen once. Sample: peripheral blood. The source is a man in his forties or fifties with active or convalescent COVID-19.

This chain joins TRBV18 and TRBJ2-3; 7 bases agree with TRBD1. The CDR3 runs to 16 residues. Germline V lookup: CDR1 KGHSH, CDR2 LQKENI. The trim removed 3 bases at V and 3 bases at J, leaving 9 bases unmatched. The CDR3 is CASSPRRQGGTDTQYF. DNA for the CDR3: TGTGCCAGCTCACCCCGGCGACAGGGTGGGACAGATACGCAGTATTTT. The variable domain in full, completed from reference TRBV18 and TRBJ2-3, reads NAGVMQNPRHLVRRRGQEARLRCSPMKGHSHVYWYRQLPEEGLKFMVYLQKENIIDESGMPKERFSAEFPKEGPSILRIQQVVRGDSAAYFCASSPRRQGGTDTQYFGPGTRLTVL.

This chain joins TRBV28 and TRBJ2-7; D possibly corresponds to TRBD2 (6 bases). Germline lookup yields CDR1 MDHEN and CDR2 SYDVKM. Trimming took 2 bases from V and 4 from J, leaving 9 bases between them. The CDR3 totals 13 residues. DNA of the CDR3: TGTGCCAGCAGTTTAGGGCGGGGATACGAGCAGTACTTC. It translates to CASSLGRGYEQYF.

V gene TRBV19 combines with J gene TRBJ1-3; D gene ambiguous. Trimming removed 6 bases from V and 3 bases from J, with 15 bases in between. The CDR3 loop spans 15 amino acids. Germline CDR1 is LNHDA and CDR2 is SQIVND (reference sequence). CDR3 sequence (DNA): TGTGCCAGTAGCGCACCGGGAGGCTTTGGAAACACCATATATTTT. Protein: CASSAPGGFGNTIYF.

The chain recombines TRBV10-2 with TRBJ1-2; tentatively, D is TRBD1 (6 bases). The CDR3 consists of 15 residues. Germline CDR1 and CDR2: WSHSY and SAAADI. V was cut by 7 bases and J by 5 bases, with 20 bases left in between. DNA of the CDR3: TGCGCCAGCACCCTTTCACAGGGAAATCGGTATGGCTACACCTTC. Amino acids: CASTLSQGNRYGYTF.

V usage is TRBV5-4 and J usage is TRBJ1-1; 10 bases align to TRBD1. J was trimmed by 1 base and V by 4 bases; bases with no gene match: 13. Per germline, CDR1 SGHNT and CDR2 YYREEE (reference sequence). There are 18 residues in the CDR3. The CDR3 sequence is CASSLTFKTGGANTEAFF. CDR3 DNA: TGTGCCAGCAGCCTGACCTTTAAGACAGGGGGCGCGAACACTGAAGCTTTCTTT.

The genes are TRBV18 and TRBJ2-1; TRBD2 matches at 9 bases. The germline V gene encodes CDR1 KGHSH and CDR2 LQKENI. CDR3 length: 18 residues. J lost 7 bases, V lost 2 bases, and 15 bases had no gene match. The CDR3, as DNA: TGTGCCAGCTCACCATTGGGGAGCGGGGGGTTAGGCCAGAATGAGCAGTTCTTC. It yields the protein CASSPLGSGGLGQNEQFF.

This chain links TRBV5-1 with TRBJ2-1, with 12 bases lining up with TRBD1. The CDR3 spans 17 residues. Trimming removed 4 bases from V and 4 bases from J; junction bases left unmatched: 9. Per the germline V gene, CDR1 is SGHRS and CDR2 is YFSETQ. The CDR3 is CASSHKPGQGAYNEQFF. The CDR3 DNA reads as TGCGCCAGCAGCCACAAGCCGGGACAGGGGGCTTACAATGAGCAGTTCTTC.

The chain has TRBV2 and TRBJ1-1, with D perhaps matching TRBD1 (6 bases). This CDR3 has 15 amino acids. In germline, CDR1 is SNHLY, CDR2 FYNNEI. This CDR3 reads CVKRGRGFGNTEAFF. In nucleotides, the CDR3 is TGTGTCAAAAGGGGCAGGGGATTTGGGAACACTGAAGCTTTCTTT.

V gene TRBV15 combines with J gene TRBJ2-2; TRBD1 agrees at 7 bases. Unmatched junction bases numbered 6, after V lost 0 bases and J lost 5 bases. Germline CDR1 LNHNV, CDR2 YYDKDF (reference sequence). The CDR3 extends over 16 amino acids. CDR3: CATSRDKGQNTGELFF. Here the CDR3 DNA reads TGTGCCACCAGCAGAGATAAGGGACAGAATACCGGGGAGCTGTTTTTT.

This clone has only a few counts. The chain is built from TRBV9 and TRBJ1-3; D not resolved. CDR3 length equals 15 residues. CDR1 and CDR2 (germline): SGDLS, YYNGEE. The germline V and J ends were trimmed by 4 bases and 4 bases, with 15 bases remaining between them. The CDR3 coding sequence is TGTGCCAGCAGCCCCGGACCGGGAGGAGGAAACACCATATATTTT. Amino acids: CASSPGPGGGNTIYF.

The V call is TRBV28, the J call TRBJ1-1; the match to TRBD1 covers 7 bases. V shed 8 bases, J shed 1 base, and the junction held 10 bases outside the gene matches. Germline assignment: CDR1 MDHEN and CDR2 SYDVKM. The CDR3 is 15 amino acids. The CDR3 spells CASCVGGQSNTEAFF. In DNA form, the CDR3 reads TGTGCCAGCTGTGTTGGGGGACAGTCGAACACTGAAGCTTTCTTT.

The J gene is TRBJ1-2, the V gene TRBV12-3 or TRBV12-4; D is possibly TRBD1 (5 bases). The V end was cut by 9 bases, the J end by 11 bases, with 13 bases between. The length of the CDR3 is 10 residues. CDR3 protein: CARRSGGYTF. The CDR3 DNA reads TGTGCCAGACGCTCCGGGGGATACACCTTC.

The sample holds one count of this clone. The J gene is TRBJ2-3, the V gene TRBV5-1; TRBD2 matches 10 bases. The junction had 9 bases not matched to a gene; V was cut back by 2 bases and J by 6 bases. There are 16 residues in the CDR3. The germline V gene has CDR1 SGHRS and CDR2 YFSETQ. CDR3 coding DNA: TGCGCCAGCAGCTTTGAGTCTAGCGGGGGCTGGGATACGCAGTATTTT. This sequence encodes CASSFESSGGWDTQYF.

This chain joins TRBV6-2 or TRBV6-3 and TRBJ1-2; D is perhaps TRBD1 (6 bases). The CDR3 is 13 residues long. V was shortened by 5 bases and J by 4 bases, with 11 bases between the two germline ends. In germline, CDR1 is MNHEY, CDR2 SVGEGT. The CDR3 DNA reads as TGTGCCAGCAGTGCAGGGGTGGGCTATGGCTACACCTTC. Its protein is CASSAGVGYGYTF.

This chain links TRBV7-9 with TRBJ1-3, with 7 bases matching TRBD1. Trimming removed 8 bases from V and 3 bases from J; junction bases left unmatched: 13. The germline V gene has CDR1 SEHNR and CDR2 FQNEAQ (reference sequence). The CDR3 covers 16 residues. The CDR3 coding sequence is TGTGCCAGCGGGAACCCAACAGGGGTTTTTGGAAACACCATATATTTT. Protein product: CASGNPTGVFGNTIYF.

This sequence joins TRBV7-3 and TRBJ1-1; TRBD1 matches 7 bases. Per germline, CDR1 SGHTA and CDR2 FQGTGA. This CDR3 has 13 amino acids. With V trimmed by 5 bases and J by 4 bases, 4 bases remained unmatched. The CDR3 sequence is CASSIAGGTEAFF. CDR3 DNA sequence: TGTGCCAGCAGCATAGCAGGGGGCACTGAAGCTTTCTTT. Complete variable domain (other parts from reference TRBV7-3 and TRBJ1-1): GAGVSQTPSNKVTEKGKYVELRCDPISGHTALYWYRQSLGQGPEFLIYFQGTGAADDSGLPNDRFFAVRPEGSVSTLKIQRTERGDSAVYLCASSIAGGTEAFFGQGTRLTVV.

The chain has TRBV11-2 and TRBJ1-2, with TRBD1 identical over 7 bases. Germline V CDR1 and CDR2: SGHAT, FQNNGV. The CDR3 totals 15 residues. With 4 bases clipped from V and 4 bases from J, the junction kept 9 bases outside the gene matches. This CDR3 is CASSSIQGRFYGYTF. CDR3 bases: TGTGCCAGCAGCTCGATACAGGGGCGCTTCTATGGCTACACCTTC.

The V call is TRBV7-9, the J call TRBJ1-4, with 7 bases aligning to TRBD1. Trimming cost V 5 bases and J 3 bases; bases outside gene matches: 9. From germline, CDR1 is SEHNR and CDR2 FQNEAQ (reference sequence). This CDR3 comprises 16 residues. The CDR3 DNA reads TGTGCCAGCAGCCCGCGACAGGGCGGGGCTAATGAAAAACTGTTTTTT. Residues: CASSPRQGGANEKLFF.

This rearrangement joins TRBV24-1 to TRBJ2-2; TRBD2 aligns across 11 bases. V was pared by 7 bases and J by 1 base, with 4 bases of the junction left unmatched. The germline V gene has CDR1 KGHDR and CDR2 SFDVKD. This CDR3 comprises 16 residues. The chain's CDR3 is CATSSGLAENTGELFF. The CDR3 DNA follows: TGTGCCACCAGCTCGGGACTAGCGGAGAACACCGGGGAGCTGTTTTTT.

V and J are TRBV27 and TRBJ2-3; TRBD1 matches at 9 bases. V trimming: 6 bases; J trimming: 3 bases; junction bases outside the gene matches: 7. In germline, CDR1 is MNHEY, CDR2 SMNVEV (reference sequence). CDR3 size: 15 residues. CDR3 DNA sequence: TGTGCCAGCAGGGACAGGGGTACTCCAACAGATACGCAGTATTTT. It translates to CASRDRGTPTDTQYF.

The chain carries TRBV7-8 and TRBJ2-1; maybe TRBD1 (6 bases). Trimming removed 5 bases at V and 4 bases at J, with 18 bases between. From germline, CDR1 is SGHVS and CDR2 FQNEAQ. The CDR3 length is 16 residues. CDR3 in amino acids: CASSPQTGDLYNEQFF. The CDR3 DNA follows: TGTGCCAGCAGCCCCCAGACAGGAGACTTATACAATGAGCAGTTCTTC.

CDR3 sequence (DNA): TGCGCCAGCAGTGACGACAGGGGTCATGGCTACACCTTC. Translation gives CASSDDRGHGYTF. The rearrangement uses TRBV10-1 and TRBJ1-2, with 8 nucleotides matching TRBD1. Looked up from germline, CDR1 is WNHNN and CDR2 is SYGVQD (reference sequence). This CDR3 region has 13 residues. V gave up 3 bases and J gave up 6 bases; unmatched junction bases: 3.

This chain uses TRBV28 with TRBJ1-1; D is perhaps TRBD1 (6 bases). CDR1 is MDHEN and CDR2 is SYDVKM in the germline V gene. V was clipped by 6 bases and J by 2 bases, with 13 bases between them. This CDR3 contains 14 residues. The CDR3 sequence: CASSLTGINTEAFF. In nucleotides, the CDR3 is TGTGCCAGCAGCCTAACAGGGATTAACACTGAAGCTTTCTTT.

The chain couples TRBV4-2 to TRBJ1-2; the D gene is possibly TRBD1 (5 bases). Looked up from germline, CDR1 is LGHNA and CDR2 is YNFKEQ. This CDR3 comprises 15 residues. Trimming left V 1 base short and J 0 bases short, with 9 bases between. The CDR3 sequence: CASSQGGSPNYGYTF. The CDR3 DNA sequence: TGTGCCAGCAGCCAAGGGGGCAGCCCTAACTATGGCTACACCTTC.

This clone was found once. The V gene is TRBV7-2, the J gene TRBJ1-1; 12 nucleotides line up with TRBD1. The CDR3 consists of 15 residues. The germline V gene encodes CDR1 SGHTA and CDR2 FQGNSA. V lost 5 bases and J lost 11; bases outside the gene matches: 12. The CDR3, as DNA: TGTGCCAGCAGCCCCCCCGGGACAGGGGGCTTGGAGGCTTTCTTT. Its translation: CASSPPGTGGLEAFF.

The chain is built from TRBV3-1 (or the pseudogene TRBV3-2) and TRBJ2-3, with a possible D match to TRBD1 (5 bases). The CDR3 is made up of 14 amino acids. Germline V gene sequence: CDR1 LGHDT, CDR2 YNNKEL (reference sequence). The ends were cut back, 3 bases at V and 0 bases at J, with 7 bases in the middle. The CDR3 bases are TGTGCCAGCAGCCACCGACAGAGCACAGATACGCAGTATTTT. It specifies CASSHRQSTDTQYF.

The chain couples TRBV6-4 to TRBJ2-1; perhaps TRBD2 as D (6 bases). The V end lost 3 bases, the J end lost 6 bases, and 9 bases lay between the germline ends. The CDR3 covers 13 residues. The V gene's germline CDR1 is MRHNA and CDR2 SNTAGT. The CDR3: CASSERGTNEQFF. The CDR3, as DNA: TGTGCCAGCAGTGAACGGGGGACCAATGAGCAGTTCTTC.

V usage is TRBV7-9 and J usage is TRBJ2-1; no clear D gene. The CDR3 runs to 16 residues. Per the germline V gene, CDR1 is SEHNR and CDR2 is FQNEAQ (reference sequence). Trimming took off 4 bases at V and 0 bases at J, with 13 bases between the two ends. Written as DNA, the CDR3 is TGTGCCAGCAGCTATGAGAGGCTAGTCTCCTACAATGAGCAGTTCTTC. Protein: CASSYERLVSYNEQFF. Combining the CDR3 with reference TRBV7-9 and TRBJ2-1 gives the whole variable domain DTGVSQNPRHKITKRGQNVTFRCDPISEHNRLYWYRQTLGQGPEFLTYFQNEAQLEKSRLLSDRFSAERPKGSFSTLEIQRTEQGDSAMYLCASSYERLVSYNEQFFGPGTRLTVL.

The chain joins TRBV10-3 to TRBJ1-1; TRBD1 is a possible D gene (5 bases). Germline V gene lookup returns CDR1 ENHRY and CDR2 SYGVKD. With 5 bases removed from V and 0 bases from J, the gap between germline ends came to 13 bases. The CDR3 runs to 15 residues. As DNA, the CDR3 is TGTGCCATCAGTAGGGGCGACTTCATGAACACTGAAGCTTTCTTT. Protein: CAISRGDFMNTEAFF.